A single sample gave rise to the 9 T cell receptor beta chains below, sequenced in a study of blood T cell repertoires in COVID-19 (dated by TCRdb to about 2020). Library creation used the immunoSEQ multiplex PCR assay. TCRdb provides this immuneACCESS table in a form limited to in-frame rearrangements. Some clones are lacking; in checked studies, under half of them reflect an unresolved V gene, and why the rest are absent is not known. The sample yields under 200,000 clones; approximately 86% were counted once. Jointly, the top ten make up under 0.7% of the sample. The specimen was peripheral blood. These receptors all stem from a man in his sixties with COVID-19, enrolled during active disease.

The genes are TRBV15 and TRBJ1-4, with D unresolved. Germline V gives CDR1 LNHNV, CDR2 YYDKDF (reference sequence). Trimming cost V 1 base and J 2 bases, with 11 bases left between them. This CDR3 is built from 16 residues. CDR3 DNA sequence: TGTGCCACCAGCAGAGCACTGGGGAGGACTAATGAAAAACTGTTTTTT. Translation: CATSRALGRTNEKLFF.

This clone was seen a single time. The chain has TRBV5-6 and TRBJ2-2; D call uncertain. CDR1 and CDR2 (germline): SGHDT, YYEEEE. The V gene lost 4 bases and the J gene lost 5 bases, with 9 bases spanning the gap. The CDR3 runs 13 residues. The CDR3 DNA reads as TGTGCCAGCAGCCCCCGCCGGACCGGGGAGCTGTTTTTT. Its translation: CASSPRRTGELFF.

The chain combines TRBV19 with TRBJ1-1, with a weak D call TRBD1 (5 bases). The V gene lost 3 bases and the J gene lost 1 base, with 12 bases spanning the gap. The germline CDR1 and CDR2 sequences are LNHDA and SQIVND (reference sequence). The CDR3 length is 15 residues. The CDR3 loop reads CASSILGRPNTEAFF. The CDR3, as DNA: TGTGCCAGTAGTATTTTGGGGCGCCCGAACACTGAAGCTTTCTTT.

The chain couples TRBV5-1 to TRBJ1-1; 9 bases align to TRBD1. J gave up 6 bases and V 0 bases, and 9 bases lay outside the gene matches. Germline loops: CDR1 SGHRS, CDR2 YFSETQ. The CDR3 has 16 residues. The chain's CDR3 is CASSLGGQGILAEAFF. In DNA form, the CDR3 reads TGCGCCAGCAGCTTGGGGGGACAGGGAATATTGGCTGAAGCTTTCTTT.

The chain uses TRBV12-3 or TRBV12-4 and TRBJ1-2; 7 positions match TRBD1. This CDR3 has 13 amino acids. V dropped 9 bases and J dropped 0; count of bases not matched to a gene: 4. Here the CDR3 DNA reads TGTGCCAGTAGACAGGGACCTAACTATGGCTACACCTTC. Its translation: CASRQGPNYGYTF.

This chain joins TRBV7-2 and TRBJ2-7; perhaps TRBD1 as D (6 bases). Germline CDR1 is SGHTA and CDR2 is FQGNSA. The CDR3 is made up of 14 amino acids. Deletions cut 6 bases from V and 0 bases from J, with 12 bases between. The CDR3 DNA follows: TGTGCCAGCAGACCACAGGGATTCTCCTACGAGCAGTACTTC. Translated, it gives CASRPQGFSYEQYF.

CDR3 DNA sequence: TGTGCCAGCAGTCGACAGGGGATATCAGATTCACCCCTCCACTTT. Its translation: CASSRQGISDSPLHF. The chain recombines TRBV7-2 with TRBJ1-6; TRBD1 agrees at 8 bases. J gave up 8 bases and V 6 bases, and 9 bases lay outside the gene matches. In germline, CDR1 is SGHTA, CDR2 FQGNSA. The CDR3 covers 15 residues.

The chain is built from TRBV4-1 and TRBJ2-1, with TRBD2 identical over 7 bases. V shed 4 bases, J shed 6 bases, and the junction held 6 bases outside the gene matches. Germline V gives CDR1 MGHRA, CDR2 YSYEKL. This CDR3 contains 14 residues. In DNA form, the CDR3 reads TGCGCCAGCAGCCGGACCAGGGAGGGCAATGAGCAGTTCTTC. Translation gives CASSRTREGNEQFF.

J is TRBJ1-1 and V is TRBV7-9, with D perhaps TRBD1 (6 bases). This CDR3 spans 14 amino acids. Trimming cost V 4 bases and J 1 base, with 10 bases left between them. The germline CDR1 and CDR2 sequences are SEHNR and FQNEAQ (reference sequence). CDR3 amino acids: CASSSRTANTEAFF. For the CDR3, the DNA is TGTGCCAGCAGCTCACGGACAGCGAACACTGAAGCTTTCTTT.